This TCR beta chain originates from a study of T cells after yellow fever vaccination. In making TCR cDNA, 5'RACE template switching added a universal primer site and UMIs to it. TCRdb passed the 5' RACE reads through MiXCR, listing each CDR3 protein once. The data hold roughly 180,000 distinct CDR3 sequences, with about 6% observed a single time. Study results and caveats: Weaker overall, the secondary response nonetheless peaked faster (day 5 versus 15). A limited proportion of clonotypes was detected within both the CD4 and CD8 compartments. Bulk-population clonotypes that are abundant could appear as contaminants in FACS-sorted repertoires.

As regards this clonotype: The antigen is unknown.

The TCR comes from a man between 18 and 35 years old who received the YFV17D yellow fever vaccine. Sequences were derived from CD4+ T cells sorted from PBMCs, sampled on the day of the first yellow fever vaccination.

The CDR3 is CASSLLRDRETAQHF. Here the CDR3 DNA reads TGTGCCAGCAGTTTACTCCGGGACAGGGAGACCGCCCAGCATTTT. The chain links TRBV27 to TRBJ1-5, with 9 bases aligning to TRBD1. J lost 11 bases, V lost 2 bases, and 10 bases had no gene match. The CDR3 has 15 residues. Germline V gene data show CDR1 as MNHEY and CDR2 as SMNVEV (reference sequence).